This T cell receptor (beta chain) was profiled in a study of OX40 agonist ivuxolimab in advanced cancers. Looking at the study overall: The dose-escalation cohort was around 83% male, with a mean age of 60 years, ranging about 23 to 80.

The protocol was immunoSEQ multiplex PCR, while the TCRdb copy is restricted to in-frame clones and leaves out a portion. The repertoire includes 100,000 to 130,000 clones, less than 95% of them detected once, and roughly 1.1% sits in the top ten. Trimming at V came to 2 bases and at J to 8 bases, leaving 18 bases not matched to a gene. The CDR3 loop spans 18 amino acids. The germline V gene has CDR1 GTSNPN and CDR2 SVGIG (reference sequence). The specimen comprised CD4+ or CD8+ T cells sorted from blood, sampled in a trial of the OX40 agonist ivuxolimab. The genes are TRBV30 and TRBJ1-2; 12 bases align to TRBD1. The clonotype was recovered from an adult with an advanced solid tumor such as melanoma, head and neck, liver or kidney cancer. CDR3 DNA: TGTGCCTGGAGTTCTTATTTCTGGGTGGGACAGGGGGCGAAGGGCTACACCTTC. Its translation: CAWSSYFWVGQGAKGYTF.